These 24 T cell receptor beta chains came from one sample sequenced in a study of graft-versus-host responses after intestinal transplantation. Produced via immunoSEQ multiplex PCR; TCRdb's table is partial and in-frame only. The table has fewer than 100,000 clones, 86% seen once. Source: PBMCs, taken 255 days after intestinal transplant. The receptors stem from a human patient who received an intestinal transplant, so some T cells may come from the graft donor.

This sequence joins TRBV5-8 and TRBJ1-1; D is unclear. V lost 4 bases, J lost 3 bases, and 13 bases lay in between. The CDR3 is 14 residues long. Germline V gene lookup returns CDR1 SGHTS and CDR2 YDEGEE. The CDR3 nucleotides are TGTGCCAGCAGCCCCCCGTCCGAACACACTGAAGCTTTCTTT. This encodes CASSPPSEHTEAFF.

This clone was observed a single time. V usage is TRBV20-1 and J usage is TRBJ2-1, with a possible D match to TRBD2 (6 bases). The CDR3 runs 11 residues. The germline V and J ends were trimmed by 7 bases and 4 bases, with 8 bases remaining between them. The germline V gene encodes CDR1 DFQATT and CDR2 SNEGSKA (reference sequence). CDR3 region: CSGTTYNEQFF. Here the CDR3 DNA reads TGCAGTGGGACTACTTACAATGAGCAGTTCTTC.

The chain links TRBV4-1 to TRBJ2-3, with D unclear. This CDR3 contains 17 residues. Germline CDR1 is MGHRA and CDR2 is YSYEKL. Trimming cost V 0 bases and J 0 bases, with 13 bases left between them. The CDR3 coding sequence is TGCGCCAGCAGCCAAGAGGGCCTACGGAGTAGCACAGATACGCAGTATTTT. Amino acid sequence: CASSQEGLRSSTDTQYF.

The chain employs TRBV7-2 and TRBJ2-7; possibly TRBD1 for D (6 bases). Deletions cut 5 bases from V and 3 bases from J, with 8 bases between. CDR3 length: 12 residues. Per germline, CDR1 SGHTA and CDR2 FQGNSA. The CDR3 loop reads CASSPGDYEQYV. The CDR3 DNA reads as TGTGCCAGCAGCCCAGGGGACTACGAGCAGTACGTC.

The table lists this clone with a count of one. The rearrangement joins TRBV25-1 to TRBJ1-1; TRBD1 agrees at 10 bases. Looked up from germline, CDR1 is MGHDK and CDR2 is SYGVNS. The J segment lost 1 base and the V segment lost 7 bases, leaving 9 bases of the junction unmatched. The CDR3 extends over 16 amino acids. CDR3 bases: TGTGCCAGCATACCCGGGACAGGGGTGGGGAACACTGAAGCTTTCTTT. Encoded protein: CASIPGTGVGNTEAFF.

The CDR3 coding sequence is TGCGCCAGCAGCACGGAGGGCGGGACTAGCACAGGCAATGAGCAGTTCTTC. It is translated as CASSTEGGTSTGNEQFF. The chain carries TRBV5-1 and TRBJ2-1, with 9 bases fitting TRBD2. Losses at the gene ends were 4 bases for V and 6 bases for J; bases not matched to a gene: 14. Per germline, CDR1 SGHRS and CDR2 YFSETQ. The CDR3 contains 17 residues.

This clone showed up just once. The CDR3 nucleotides are TGCAGCGCGGGAGAGCAGTTCTTC. Encoded protein: CSAGEQFF. V gene TRBV29-1 combines with J gene TRBJ2-1; TRBD2 might be the D (5 bases). The V gene lost 7 bases and the J gene lost 10 bases, with 5 bases spanning the gap. This CDR3 region has 8 residues. Germline V gene sequence: CDR1 SQVTM, CDR2 ANQGSEA.

This sequence joins TRBV29-1 and TRBJ1-2; tentative D call: TRBD1 (5 bases). The CDR3 runs to 12 residues. V was pared by 1 base and J by 12 bases, with 15 bases between. Germline V CDR1 and CDR2: SQVTM, ANQGSEA. CDR3 DNA: TGCAGCGTTGAAGGGGGGGGAGGATCCGACACCTTC. Amino acids: CSVEGGGGSDTF.

J is TRBJ1-1 and V is TRBV15, with a tentative D call TRBD1 (5 bases). CDR1 is LNHNV, CDR2 YYDKDF, per germline (reference sequence). Trimming pared 7 bases from V and 9 bases from J, leaving 15 bases between. The CDR3 sequence is 12 residues long. The CDR3 nucleotides read TGTGCCACCACCCAGGCGGAGGGGCAAGCTTTCTTT. Residues: CATTQAEGQAFF.

This sequence joins TRBV5-8 and TRBJ2-7; unclear D gene. The CDR3 spans 14 residues. Germline V lookup: CDR1 SGHTS, CDR2 YDEGEE. Trimming pared 3 bases from V and 6 bases from J, leaving 16 bases between. The CDR3 loop is CASSWNTVLGEQYV. In DNA, the CDR3 is TGTGCCAGCAGCTGGAATACGGTACTGGGCGAGCAGTACGTC.

J is TRBJ2-1 and V is TRBV7-7; possible D gene TRBD2, 5 bases. The V gene lost 5 bases and the J gene lost 7 bases, with 12 bases spanning the gap. This CDR3 is built from 13 residues. Germline V gene data show CDR1 as SSHAT and CDR2 as FNYEAQ (reference sequence). The CDR3 sequence: CASSPDLWNEQFF. The CDR3 bases are TGTGCCAGCAGCCCGGACTTATGGAATGAGCAGTTCTTC.

This clone has more than one count but fewer than ten. This rearrangement joins TRBV14 to TRBJ2-7, with 10 bases identical to TRBD2. The trim removed 0 bases at V and 6 bases at J, leaving 8 bases unmatched. Germline CDR1 and CDR2: SGHDN and FVKESK. The CDR3 is 16 residues long. CDR3 amino acids: CASSQDRAGGPTEQYF. As DNA, the CDR3 is TGTGCCAGCAGCCAAGATCGAGCGGGAGGGCCGACCGAGCAGTACTTC.

V gene TRBV20-1 combines with J gene TRBJ1-1; no clear D gene. Germline-derived CDR1 and CDR2 are DFQATT and SNEGSKA (reference sequence). Trimming shortened V by 4 bases and J by 1 base, and 4 bases separated the two germline ends. The CDR3 loop spans 11 amino acids. CDR3 DNA: TGCAGTGCTATAAGGAACACTGAAGCTTTCTTT. Translating it yields CSAIRNTEAFF.

This clone was detected only a few times. The V and J genes are TRBV5-4 and TRBJ1-2; no clear D. The V and J ends lost 3 bases and 3 bases respectively, with 15 bases between them. The CDR3 has 15 amino acids. The germline CDR1 and CDR2 sequences are SGHNT and YYREEE (reference sequence). The CDR3 DNA reads TGTGCCAGCAGCTCGGGCGGGGAAGGGTACTATGGCTACACCTTC. Protein product: CASSSGGEGYYGYTF.

The chain has TRBV6-5 and TRBJ2-3; tentative D call: TRBD2 (5 bases). Germline V gene lookup returns CDR1 MNHEY and CDR2 SVGAGI. The V end lost 10 bases, the J end lost 4 bases, and 15 bases lay between the germline ends. The CDR3 sequence is 13 residues long. CDR3 sequence reads: CAIGRTASDTQYF. The CDR3 DNA is TGTGCCATCGGGCGGACTGCCTCAGATACGCAGTATTTT.

The chain couples TRBV4-2 to TRBJ1-4; D is perhaps TRBD1 (6 bases). Germline lookup yields CDR1 LGHNA and CDR2 YNFKEQ. The CDR3 length is 15 residues. With 0 bases removed from V and 8 bases from J, the gap between germline ends came to 13 bases. CDR3 loop: CASSQDSGQQEKLFF. The CDR3 DNA follows: TGTGCCAGCAGCCAAGATAGCGGACAGCAGGAAAAACTGTTTTTT.

The CDR3 coding sequence is TGTGCCAGCCTATCGGGGGACAGGGGGTATGAGCAGTACTTC. Its protein product is CASLSGDRGYEQYF. The chain carries TRBV2 and TRBJ2-7; 11 bases match TRBD1. V lost 8 bases to trimming and J lost 7 bases; unmatched junction nucleotides: 10. This CDR3 region has 14 residues. The germline V gene has CDR1 SNHLY and CDR2 FYNNEI.

The chain has TRBV29-1 and TRBJ2-1; 10 bases line up with TRBD2. Germline values: CDR1 SQVTM, CDR2 ANQGSEA. Trimming cost V 5 bases and J 6 bases; bases outside gene matches: 7. This CDR3 is 14 amino acids long. The CDR3 DNA sequence: TGCAGCGTTATAGCGGGAGGCACCTCCAATGAGCAGTTCTTC. It yields the protein CSVIAGGTSNEQFF.

The chain uses TRBV18 and TRBJ1-4; 7 positions agree with TRBD1. From germline, CDR1 is KGHSH and CDR2 LQKENI. V gave up 6 bases and J gave up 4 bases; unmatched junction bases: 8. The CDR3 length is 15 residues. The CDR3 region has the DNA TGTGCCAGCTCCCTCAATAGGGGGCTTAATGAAAAACTGTTTTTT. Translating gives CASSLNRGLNEKLFF.

The chain employs TRBV11-2 and TRBJ1-2; D not certain. This CDR3 is built from 15 residues. CDR1 is SGHAT and CDR2 is FQNNGV in the germline V gene. V dropped 8 bases and J dropped 6 bases, with 22 bases sitting between them. The CDR3 sequence is CASGFTAVGFHGYTF. The CDR3 region has the DNA TGTGCCAGCGGATTTACTGCAGTGGGGTTTCATGGCTACACCTTC.

The gene calls are TRBV7-6 and TRBJ2-3, with D perhaps matching TRBD1 (6 bases). Germline CDR1 reads SGHVS; CDR2 reads FNYEAQ. The CDR3 is 13 residues long. Deletions cut 5 bases from V and 6 bases from J, with 12 bases between. CDR3 DNA: TGTGCCAGCAGCGGAGAACAGGGCGATACGCAGTATTTT. Translating it yields CASSGEQGDTQYF. The complete variable domain, with remaining parts taken from reference TRBV7-6 and TRBJ2-3, reads GAGVSQSPRYKVTKRGQDVALRCDPISGHVSLYWYRQALGQGPEFLTYFNYEAQQDKSGLPNDRFSAERPEGSISTLTIQRTEQRDSAMYRCASSGEQGDTQYFGPGTRLTVL.

The gene calls are TRBV6-5 and TRBJ2-7; weak D call: TRBD1 (6 bases). This CDR3 spans 13 amino acids. Germline-derived CDR1 and CDR2 are MNHEY and SVGAGI. Trimming removed 5 bases from V and 0 bases from J, with 8 bases in between. CDR3 amino acids: CASSGTPSYEQYF. Here the CDR3 DNA reads TGTGCCAGCAGTGGGACACCCTCCTACGAGCAGTACTTC.

J is TRBJ2-7 and V is TRBV19, with a tentative D call TRBD2 (6 bases). Trimming took off 5 bases at V and 5 bases at J, with 13 bases between the two ends. The CDR3 contains 13 residues. Germline lookup yields CDR1 LNHDA and CDR2 SQIVND (reference sequence). This chain's CDR3 is CASSPGGGDEQYF. The CDR3 DNA sequence: TGTGCCAGTAGTCCCGGCGGAGGGGACGAGCAGTACTTC.

The chain has TRBV5-8 and TRBJ1-1, with TRBD1 matching 9 bases. The germline V gene has CDR1 SGHTS and CDR2 YDEGEE. V shed 4 bases and J 4 bases; nucleotides not matched to a gene: 5. The CDR3 is 14 residues long. In DNA form, the CDR3 reads TGTGCCAGCAGCCCGGGACAGGGACGCACTGAAGCTTTCTTT. Translating it yields CASSPGQGRTEAFF.